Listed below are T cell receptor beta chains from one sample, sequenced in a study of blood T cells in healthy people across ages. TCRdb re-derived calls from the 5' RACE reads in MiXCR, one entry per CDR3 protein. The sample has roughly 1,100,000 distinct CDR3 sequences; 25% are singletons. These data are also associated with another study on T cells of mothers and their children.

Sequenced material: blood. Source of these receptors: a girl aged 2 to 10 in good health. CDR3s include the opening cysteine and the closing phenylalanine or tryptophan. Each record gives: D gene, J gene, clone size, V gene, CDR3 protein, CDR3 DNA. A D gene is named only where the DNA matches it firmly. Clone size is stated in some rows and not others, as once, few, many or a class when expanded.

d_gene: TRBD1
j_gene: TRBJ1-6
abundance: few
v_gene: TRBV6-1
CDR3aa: CASRGQVMSGASPLHF
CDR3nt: TGTGCCAGCAGGGGACAGGTGATGAGTGGGGCTTCACCCCTCCACTTT

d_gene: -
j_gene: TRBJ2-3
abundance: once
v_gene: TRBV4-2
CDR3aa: CASSQEAISTDTQYF
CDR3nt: TGTGCCAGCAGCCAAGAAGCGATTAGCACAGATACGCAGTATTTT

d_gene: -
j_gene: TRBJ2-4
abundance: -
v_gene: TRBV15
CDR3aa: CATSTAGPAPVQYF
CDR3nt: TGTGCCACCAGCACAGCGGGCCCTGCACCGGTTCAGTACTTC

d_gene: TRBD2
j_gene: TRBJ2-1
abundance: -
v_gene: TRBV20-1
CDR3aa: CSARAKREPPPHEQFF
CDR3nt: TGCAGTGCTAGAGCCAAGCGGGAACCGCCCCCGCATGAGCAGTTCTTC

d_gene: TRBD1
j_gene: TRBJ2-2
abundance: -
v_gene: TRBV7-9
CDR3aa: CASRDRGSRELFF
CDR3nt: TGTGCCAGCCGGGACAGGGGTTCCAGGGAGCTGTTTTTT

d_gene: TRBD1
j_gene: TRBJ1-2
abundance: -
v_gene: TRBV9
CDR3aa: CASSRDSPTYGYTF
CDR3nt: TGTGCCAGCAGCAGGGACAGTCCTACCTATGGCTACACCTTC

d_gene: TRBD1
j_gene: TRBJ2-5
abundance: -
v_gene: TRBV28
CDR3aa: CASSEIGTGGSQYF
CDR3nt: TGTGCCAGCAGTGAGATAGGGACAGGAGGATCCCAGTACTTC

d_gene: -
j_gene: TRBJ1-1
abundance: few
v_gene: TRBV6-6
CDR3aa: CASGEGTEAFF
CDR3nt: TGTGCCAGCGGAGAAGGCACTGAAGCTTTCTTT

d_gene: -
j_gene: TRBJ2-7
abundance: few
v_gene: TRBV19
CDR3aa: CASSTDSAYEQYF
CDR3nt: TGTGCCAGTAGTACGGACAGTGCCTACGAGCAGTACTTC

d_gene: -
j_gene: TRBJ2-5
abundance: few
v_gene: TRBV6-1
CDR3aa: CASRADSAQETQYF
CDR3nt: TGTGCCAGCAGAGCAGACAGCGCCCAAGAGACCCAGTACTTC